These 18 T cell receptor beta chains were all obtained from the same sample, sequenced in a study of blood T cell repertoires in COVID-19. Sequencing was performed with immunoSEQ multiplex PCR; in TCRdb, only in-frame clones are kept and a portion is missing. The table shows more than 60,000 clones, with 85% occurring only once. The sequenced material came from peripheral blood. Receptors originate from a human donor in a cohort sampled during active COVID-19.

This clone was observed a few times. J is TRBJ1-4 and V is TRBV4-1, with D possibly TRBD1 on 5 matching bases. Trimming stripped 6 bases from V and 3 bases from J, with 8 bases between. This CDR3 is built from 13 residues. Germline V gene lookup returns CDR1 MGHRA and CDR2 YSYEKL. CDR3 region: CASRGDPNEKLFF. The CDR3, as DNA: TGCGCCAGCAGAGGGGATCCTAATGAAAAACTGTTTTTT.

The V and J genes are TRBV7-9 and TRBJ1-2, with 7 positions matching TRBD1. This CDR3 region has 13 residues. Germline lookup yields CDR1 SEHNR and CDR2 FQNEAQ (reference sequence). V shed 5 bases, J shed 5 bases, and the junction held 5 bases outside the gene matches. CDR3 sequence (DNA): TGTGCCAGCAGCGCAACAGGGGAATATGGCTACACCTTC. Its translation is CASSATGEYGYTF.

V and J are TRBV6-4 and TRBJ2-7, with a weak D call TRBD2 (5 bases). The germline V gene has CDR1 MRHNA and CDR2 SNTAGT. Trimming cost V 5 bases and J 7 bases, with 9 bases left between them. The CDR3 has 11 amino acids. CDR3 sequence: CASSPWREQYF. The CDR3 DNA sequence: TGTGCCAGCAGTCCCTGGAGGGAGCAGTACTTC.

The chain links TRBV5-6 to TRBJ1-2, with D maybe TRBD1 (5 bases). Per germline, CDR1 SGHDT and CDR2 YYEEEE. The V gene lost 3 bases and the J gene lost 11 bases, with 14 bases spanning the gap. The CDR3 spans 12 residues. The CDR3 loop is CASSWSGGWYTF. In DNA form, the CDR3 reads TGTGCCAGCAGCTGGAGTGGGGGGTGGTACACCTTC.

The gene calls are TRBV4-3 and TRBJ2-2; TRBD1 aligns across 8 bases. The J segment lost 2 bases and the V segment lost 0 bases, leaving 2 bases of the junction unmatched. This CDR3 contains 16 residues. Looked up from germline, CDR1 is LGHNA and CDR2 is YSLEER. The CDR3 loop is CASSQDPGGNTGELFF. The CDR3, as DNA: TGCGCCAGCAGCCAAGACCCAGGGGGCAACACCGGGGAGCTGTTTTTT.

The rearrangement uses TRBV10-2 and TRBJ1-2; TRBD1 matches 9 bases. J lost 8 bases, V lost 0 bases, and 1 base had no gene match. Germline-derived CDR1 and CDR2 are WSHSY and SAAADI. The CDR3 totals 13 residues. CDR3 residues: CASSESTGGGYTF. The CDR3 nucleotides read TGCGCCAGCAGTGAGTCGACAGGGGGAGGCTACACCTTC.

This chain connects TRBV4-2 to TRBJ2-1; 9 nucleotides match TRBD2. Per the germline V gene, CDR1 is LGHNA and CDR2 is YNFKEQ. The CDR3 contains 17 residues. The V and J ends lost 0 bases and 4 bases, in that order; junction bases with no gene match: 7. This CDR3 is CASSQDHSGGTYNEQFF. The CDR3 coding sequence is TGTGCCAGCAGCCAAGATCACAGCGGGGGGACATACAATGAGCAGTTCTTC.

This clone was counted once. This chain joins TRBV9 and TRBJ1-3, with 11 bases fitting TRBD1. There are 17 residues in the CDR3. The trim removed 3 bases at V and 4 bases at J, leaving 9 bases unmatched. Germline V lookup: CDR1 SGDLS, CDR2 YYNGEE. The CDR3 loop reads CASSGGTGGAAGNTIYF. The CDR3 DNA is TGTGCCAGCAGCGGGGGGACAGGGGGGGCGGCAGGAAACACCATATATTTT.

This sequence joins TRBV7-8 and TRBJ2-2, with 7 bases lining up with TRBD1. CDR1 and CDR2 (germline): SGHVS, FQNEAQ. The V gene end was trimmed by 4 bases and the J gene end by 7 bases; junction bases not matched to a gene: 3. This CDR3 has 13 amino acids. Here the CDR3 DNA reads TGTGCCAGCAGCTCCAGGGGGATCGGGGAGCTGTTTTTT. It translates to CASSSRGIGELFF.

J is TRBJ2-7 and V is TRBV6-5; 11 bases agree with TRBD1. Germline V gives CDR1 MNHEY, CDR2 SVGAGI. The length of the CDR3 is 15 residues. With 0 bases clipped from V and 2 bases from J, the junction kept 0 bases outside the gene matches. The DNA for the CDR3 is TGTGCCAGCAGTTACTCGGGACAGGGGGCCTACGAGCAGTACTTC. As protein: CASSYSGQGAYEQYF.

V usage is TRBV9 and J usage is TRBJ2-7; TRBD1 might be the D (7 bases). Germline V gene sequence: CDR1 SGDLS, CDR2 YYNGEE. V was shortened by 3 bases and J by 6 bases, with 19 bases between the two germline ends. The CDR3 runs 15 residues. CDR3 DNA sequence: TGTGCCAGCAGCGGGGGGGACAGTCGGACGGGCGAGCAGTACTTC. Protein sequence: CASSGGDSRTGEQYF.

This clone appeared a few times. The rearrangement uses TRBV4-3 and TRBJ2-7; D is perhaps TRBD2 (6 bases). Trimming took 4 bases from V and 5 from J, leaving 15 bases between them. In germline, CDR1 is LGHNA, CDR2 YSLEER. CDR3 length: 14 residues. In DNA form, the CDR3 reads TGCGCCAGCAGCCCCGGACTACAGGTGGACGAGCAGTACTTC. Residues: CASSPGLQVDEQYF.

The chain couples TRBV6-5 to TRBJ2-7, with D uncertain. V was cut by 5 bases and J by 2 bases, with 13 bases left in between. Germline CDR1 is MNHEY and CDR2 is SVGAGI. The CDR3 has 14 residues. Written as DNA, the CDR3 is TGTGCCAGCAGTATCCAGGTTACGGCCTACGAGCAGTACTTC. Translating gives CASSIQVTAYEQYF.

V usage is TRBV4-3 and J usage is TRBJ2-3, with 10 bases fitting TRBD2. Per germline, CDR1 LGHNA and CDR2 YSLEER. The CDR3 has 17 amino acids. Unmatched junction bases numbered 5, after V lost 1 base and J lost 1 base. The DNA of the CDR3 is TGCGCCAGCAGCCAAGTCTCCGGGACTAGCGGCACAGATACGCAGTATTTT. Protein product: CASSQVSGTSGTDTQYF.

The CDR3 DNA reads TGCGCCAGCTCTCCTAGCGGGGGACCCCAAGAGACCCAGTACTTC. Its protein is CASSPSGGPQETQYF. The rearrangement joins TRBV5-1 to TRBJ2-5; 10 bases map to TRBD2. The CDR3 covers 15 residues. Germline lookup yields CDR1 SGHRS and CDR2 YFSETQ. V lost 7 bases to trimming and J lost 1 base; unmatched junction nucleotides: 7.

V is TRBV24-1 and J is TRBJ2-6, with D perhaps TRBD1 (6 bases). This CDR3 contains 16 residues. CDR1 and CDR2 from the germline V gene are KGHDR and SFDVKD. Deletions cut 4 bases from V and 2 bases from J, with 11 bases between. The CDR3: CATSEPGQAGANVLTF. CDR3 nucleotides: TGTGCCACCAGTGAGCCGGGACAAGCTGGGGCCAACGTCCTGACTTTC.

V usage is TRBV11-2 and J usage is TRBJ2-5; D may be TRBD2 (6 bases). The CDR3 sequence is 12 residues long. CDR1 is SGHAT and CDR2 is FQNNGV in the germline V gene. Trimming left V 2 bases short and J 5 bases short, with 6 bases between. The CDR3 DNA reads TGTGCCAGCAGCTTACTAGCGGAGACCCAGTACTTC. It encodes CASSLLAETQYF.

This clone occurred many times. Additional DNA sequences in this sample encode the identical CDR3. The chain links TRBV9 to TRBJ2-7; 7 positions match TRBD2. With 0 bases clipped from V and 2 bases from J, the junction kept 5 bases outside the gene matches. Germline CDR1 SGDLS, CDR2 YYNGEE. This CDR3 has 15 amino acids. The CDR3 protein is CASSVGGGRTYEQYF. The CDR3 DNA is TGTGCCAGCAGCGTAGGGGGGGGTCGGACCTACGAGCAGTACTTC.